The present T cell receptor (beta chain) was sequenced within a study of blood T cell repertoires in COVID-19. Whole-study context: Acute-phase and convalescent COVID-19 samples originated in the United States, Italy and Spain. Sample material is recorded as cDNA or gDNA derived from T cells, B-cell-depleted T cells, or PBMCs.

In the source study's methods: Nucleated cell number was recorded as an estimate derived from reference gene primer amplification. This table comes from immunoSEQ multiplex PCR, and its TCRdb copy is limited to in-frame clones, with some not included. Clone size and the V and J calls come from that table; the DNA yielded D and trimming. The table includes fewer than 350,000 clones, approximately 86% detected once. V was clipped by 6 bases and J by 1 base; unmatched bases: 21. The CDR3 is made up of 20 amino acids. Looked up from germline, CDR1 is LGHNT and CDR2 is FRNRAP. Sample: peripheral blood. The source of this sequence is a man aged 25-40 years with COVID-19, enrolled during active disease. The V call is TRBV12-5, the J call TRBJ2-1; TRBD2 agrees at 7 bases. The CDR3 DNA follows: TGTGCTAGTGGCCCGGGAGCCTTTGGCGGGAGTCAAGTATCCTACAATGAGCAGTTCTTC. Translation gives CASGPGAFGGSQVSYNEQFF.